The T cell receptor beta chain described here comes from a study of CD8+CD57+ T cells in acquired aplastic anemia. In the study overall: An average of about 3.4 ug of DNA was obtained from sorted CD4+ and CD8+ cells.

General study results and limits: Patients and controls turned out to have more than 25 CD8+ CDR3 sequences in common. Any difference that existed in CD8+ Simpson's diversity between patients and controls was not significant.

Profiling that covered TCR beta VDJ and CDR3 relied on genomic DNA as its template. TCRdb analysed the reads with MiXCR anew, one entry per CDR3 protein. The sample holds 250,000 to 300,000 distinct CDR3 sequences, 56% seen once. This clonotype appeared many times. Its antigen is unknown. This sequence was found in a human donor with severe aplastic anemia or a healthy control (not recorded which). The sequencing sample was made of sorted CD4+, CD8+, or CD8+CD57+ T cells (not recorded which) from PBMCs.

This CDR3 reads CAHYRADRGNQPQHF. The CDR3 DNA sequence: TGTGCCCATTACAGGGCCGACAGGGGCAATCAGCCCCAGCATTTT. This chain connects TRBV11-3 to TRBJ1-5, with 7 bases fitting TRBD1. V lost 11 bases, J lost 2 bases, and 12 bases stayed unmatched. The CDR3 is 15 residues long. The germline V gene has CDR1 SGHNT and CDR2 YENEEA.